The TCR beta chain under discussion was sequenced for a study of OX40 agonist ivuxolimab in advanced cancers. As for the study in general: Patients got intravenous ivuxolimab at 0.01 to 10 mg/kg every 2 weeks. A mean age of about 56 years, range roughly 23 to 79, was recorded, and 80% to 90% were male.

This table comes from immunoSEQ multiplex PCR, and its TCRdb copy is limited to in-frame clones, with some not included. The sample has 50,000 to 80,000 clones, about 88% seen once. Autoimmune disease history or systemic immunosuppression barred patients. Trimming stripped 5 bases from V and 7 bases from J, with 15 bases between. Germline assignment: CDR1 SGHAT and CDR2 FQNNGV. The CDR3 extends over 14 amino acids. This TCR was recovered from an adult with an advanced solid tumor such as melanoma, head and neck, liver or kidney cancer. The genes are TRBV11-2 and TRBJ2-4; tentatively, D is TRBD2 (6 bases). This material consisted of CD4+ or CD8+ T cells sorted from blood, taken in a trial of the OX40 agonist ivuxolimab. This chain's CDR3 is CASSEGLGWNIQYF. CDR3 DNA sequence: TGTGCCAGCAGCGAGGGACTCGGATGGAACATTCAGTACTTC.